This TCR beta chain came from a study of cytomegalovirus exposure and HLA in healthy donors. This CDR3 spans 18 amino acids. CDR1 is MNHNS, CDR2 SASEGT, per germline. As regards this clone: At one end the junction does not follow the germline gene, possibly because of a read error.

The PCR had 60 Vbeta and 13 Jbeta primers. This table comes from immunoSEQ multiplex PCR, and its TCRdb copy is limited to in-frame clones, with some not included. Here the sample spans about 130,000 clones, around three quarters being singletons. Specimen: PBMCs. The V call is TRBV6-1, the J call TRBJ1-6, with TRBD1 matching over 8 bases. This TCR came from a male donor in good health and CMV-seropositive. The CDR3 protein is CASREGWTGSREAQPLHF. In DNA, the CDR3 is TGTGCCAGCAGGGAAGGGTGGACAGGGTCAAGAGAAGCGCAGCCCCTCCACTTT.